Described below is a single TCR beta chain sequence and its context. Its antigen is undetermined. This CDR3 has 16 residues. Germline assignment: CDR1 LGHDT and CDR2 YNNKEL (reference sequence). J gave up 1 base and V 6 bases, and 8 bases lay outside the gene matches. Measured with immunoSEQ multiplex PCR; TCRdb has only the in-frame clones, and not every one. The table shows roughly 80,000 clones, with 88% occurring only once. The data originate from a study of T cell responses to AZD1222 COVID-19 vaccine. Study-level results: Samples come after the peak T cell response, not at day 14.

This rearrangement joins TRBV3-1 (or the pseudogene TRBV3-2) to TRBJ2-1; 8 positions agree with TRBD2. Material: peripheral blood, obtained on day 0 of MenACWY control vaccination. The clonotype originates from an adult in good health. This CDR3 is CASSDGSGKSYNEQFF. The CDR3 coding sequence is TGTGCCAGCAGTGACGGTAGCGGGAAATCCTACAATGAGCAGTTCTTC.